This record looks at one T cell receptor (beta chain) sequence and its context. These data are taken from a study of T cell repertoires in cytomegalovirus infection. Trimming cost V 6 bases and J 0 bases, with 8 bases left between them. CDR1 is MDHEN, CDR2 SYDVKM, per germline. The CDR3 length is 13 residues. MiXCR, applied by TCRdb to the reads, yields one record per CDR3 protein. The repertoire includes under 200,000 distinct CDR3 sequences, roughly 9.8% of them detected once, and about 4.2% sits in the top ten. This chain joins TRBV28 and TRBJ2-5; no clear D. The receptor comes from a human donor in good health (CMV status not recorded). Some clones in this sample may be carry-over from other donors' samples. Sequencing used PBMCs. The CDR3 here is CASSSPDQETQYF. CDR3 nucleotides: TGTGCCAGCAGCAGCCCAGACCAAGAGACCCAGTACTTC. The full variable domain, its missing parts supplied by reference TRBV28 and TRBJ2-5, is DVKVTQSSRYLVKRTGEKVFLECVQDMDHENMFWYRQDPGLGLRLIYFSYDVKMKEKGDIPEGYSVSREKKERFSLILESASTNQTSMYLCASSSPDQETQYFGPGTRLLVL.